This T cell receptor (beta chain) stems from a study of identical twins. cDNA molecules carried unique molecular identifiers, and template switching added a universal primer site. TCRdb fed the 5' RACE reads into MiXCR, producing one record per CDR3 protein. The sample records 430,000 or so distinct CDR3 sequences, less than 25% being singletons. There are 12 residues in the CDR3. Germline V gene lookup returns CDR1 SQVTM and CDR2 ANQGSEA. Trimming shortened V by 7 bases and J by 7 bases, and 13 bases separated the two germline ends. These sequences were also reported in another study, on T cells expressing NK-cell markers.

The sequence came from a woman aged 18-29 years in good health. Sequences were obtained from CD4+ T cells sorted from blood. The gene calls are TRBV29-1 and TRBJ1-4, with TRBD1 as a possible D gene (6 bases). The CDR3 DNA reads as TGCAGCGCCGGGGGCGAAGGTGAAAAACTGTTTTTT. It yields the protein CSAGGEGEKLFF.